This TCR beta chain was profiled in a study of PD-1 blockade in mismatch repair-deficient tumors. Study summary: Patients had around 11 mismatch repair-deficient cancer types and were previously treated and progressing.

PCR or immunohistochemistry showed mismatch repair deficiency in every enrolled patient. A few pembrolizumab responders had their TCRs sequenced. The V end was cut by 1 base, the J end by 5 bases, with 21 bases between. This CDR3 is built from 17 residues. Germline V gives CDR1 KGHSH, CDR2 LQKENI. The table came from immunoSEQ multiplex PCR; TCRdb's copy has only in-frame clones and leaves some out. The sample carries 56,000 or so clones, more than 75% recorded once. Overall study findings and caveats: Tumor-resident clones, often absent from pretreatment blood, expanded after pembrolizumab and then contracted.

With regard to this clone: The antigen remains unidentified.

The sequences come from peripheral blood, collected 4 weeks after starting pembrolizumab. This chain uses TRBV18 with TRBJ2-7; a weak D match, TRBD1 (5 bases). The TCR sequence derives from an adult with mismatch repair-deficient cancer. DNA for the CDR3: TGTGCCAGCTCACCACATTTTCAGGGCCACCTCTTCCACGAGCAGTACTTC. This sequence encodes CASSPHFQGHLFHEQYF.